This passage covers 20 T cell receptor beta chains from one sample sequenced in a study of blood T cells in healthy people across ages (dated by TCRdb to about 2015). The library was obtained by 5' RACE. TCRdb records Illumina HiSeq 2500 as the sequencer. A second PCR of roughly 6 to 11 cycles was performed with a sample-barcoded 5' primer and a J-beta primer mix. The public reads were quality trimmed at Q25 with fastp and then assembled into clones with MiXCR by TCRdb, keeping productive beta chains. Duplicate CDR3 protein sequences are folded into a single record with the most common DNA and genes. In this sample the table shows about 970,000 distinct CDR3 sequences, roughly 51% of which occur a single time. About a fifth of the sample belongs to the ten largest clones. The specimen sequenced was blood. Every receptor here comes from a woman aged 55-70 years in good health.

This clonotype occurred a few times. This sequence joins TRBV3-1 and TRBJ2-1, with 13 bases matching TRBD2. Germline loops: CDR1 LGHDT, CDR2 YNNKEL (reference sequence). CDR3 length equals 15 residues. Germline trimming cut 3 bases from V and 10 bases from J; bases unmatched to any gene: 6. The CDR3 reads CASSHGLAGAPEQFF. The CDR3 region has the DNA TGTGCCAGCAGCCATGGACTAGCGGGAGCCCCCGAGCAGTTCTTC.

The J gene is TRBJ2-5, the V gene TRBV30, with 8 bases that match TRBD1. CDR1 and CDR2 from the germline V gene are GTSNPN and SVGIG (reference sequence). The V segment lost 4 bases and the J segment 0 bases; nucleotides outside the gene matches: 7. The CDR3 has 15 residues. Here the CDR3 reads CAWILSDRDQETQYF. DNA of the CDR3: TGTGCCTGGATTCTATCGGACAGGGACCAAGAGACCCAGTACTTC.

V is TRBV30 and J is TRBJ1-2, with D possibly TRBD1 on 6 matching bases. The CDR3 covers 14 residues. CDR1 and CDR2 (germline): GTSNPN, SVGIG (reference sequence). Trimming stripped 1 base from V and 7 bases from J, with 16 bases between. This CDR3 is CAWSGWGGRGGYTF. The CDR3 DNA reads as TGTGCCTGGAGTGGATGGGGGGGGCGCGGTGGCTACACCTTC.

V is TRBV10-3 and J is TRBJ2-5, with D maybe TRBD2 (6 bases). This CDR3 spans 15 amino acids. V was cut by 0 bases and J by 5 bases, with 13 bases left in between. Germline CDR1 is ENHRY and CDR2 is SYGVKD. CDR3 protein: CAISESSGEGETQYF. The CDR3, as DNA: TGTGCCATCAGTGAGTCGTCGGGAGAGGGTGAGACCCAGTACTTC.

The chain combines TRBV6-2 or TRBV6-3 with TRBJ1-2; possible D gene TRBD1, 5 bases. This CDR3 comprises 16 residues. V lost 2 bases and J lost 1, with 14 bases in between. Looked up from germline, CDR1 is MNHEY and CDR2 is SVGEGT. The CDR3 loop reads CASSYPTGRDNYGYTF. For the CDR3, the DNA is TGTGCCAGCAGTTACCCCACGGGACGGGATAACTATGGCTACACCTTC.

There are a few counts of this clonotype. This sequence joins TRBV3-1 and TRBJ2-5, with D perhaps TRBD1 or TRBD2 (6 bases each). CDR1 and CDR2 (germline): LGHDT, YNNKEL (reference sequence). The CDR3 covers 17 residues. V was clipped by 4 bases and J by 0 bases, with 18 bases between them. CDR3 sequence reads: CASSPSRGQVNQETQYF. DNA of the CDR3: TGTGCCAGCAGCCCGTCTCGGGGGCAGGTCAACCAAGAGACCCAGTACTTC.

The chain uses TRBV6-5 and TRBJ1-5; no reliable D call. V lost 0 bases, J lost 0 bases, and 6 bases lay in between. Germline V CDR1 and CDR2: MNHEY, SVGAGI. CDR3 length: 15 amino acids. This CDR3 reads CASSYSRYSNQPQHF. The CDR3 DNA reads TGTGCCAGCAGTTACTCGCGTTATAGCAATCAGCCCCAGCATTTT.

The genes are TRBV28 and TRBJ1-6; 7 nucleotides match TRBD1. Trimming took 5 bases from V and 5 from J; bases not matched to a gene: 6. The CDR3 runs to 15 residues. Germline assignment: CDR1 MDHEN and CDR2 SYDVKM. CDR3 DNA sequence: TGTGCCAGCAGTCCCCCGACAGGGAATAATTCACCCCTCCACTTT. Translation: CASSPPTGNNSPLHF.

This clonotype was observed a single time. This chain connects TRBV18 to TRBJ2-1; unclear D gene. Germline assignment: CDR1 KGHSH and CDR2 LQKENI. This CDR3 comprises 15 residues. The germline V and J ends were trimmed by 0 bases and 7 bases, with 13 bases remaining between them. This CDR3 is CASSPPSRGANEQFF. CDR3 nucleotide sequence: TGTGCCAGCTCACCACCCTCCAGAGGAGCTAATGAGCAGTTCTTC.

The rearrangement links TRBV21-1 to TRBJ1-2; the table names TRBD1, a call not compared with the DNA. TRBV21-1 represents a pseudogene. The CDR3 contains 15 residues. The CDR3 DNA is TGTGCCAGCAGCAAAGATGCGAAAGGGGGCTATGGCTACACCTTC. Translation: CASSKDAKGGYGYTF.

This rearrangement joins TRBV4-1 to TRBJ2-5, with 7 bases matching TRBD1. Per germline, CDR1 MGHRA and CDR2 YSYEKL. V shed 4 bases and J 2 bases; nucleotides not matched to a gene: 7. The CDR3 is 15 amino acids. CDR3 DNA: TGCGCCAGCAGCCTAACCCGGGACAGACAAGAGACCCAGTACTTC. It encodes CASSLTRDRQETQYF.

The V gene is TRBV2, the J gene TRBJ2-1; 8 nucleotides match TRBD1. The CDR3 length is 14 residues. Germline V gene sequence: CDR1 SNHLY, CDR2 FYNNEI. After removal of 6 bases from V and 2 bases from J, the junction contained 3 bases not matched to a gene. CDR3 sequence (DNA): TGTGCCAGCAGGGACAGGGACCCCTACAATGAGCAGTTCTTC. Amino acids: CASRDRDPYNEQFF.

This clonotype was found a few times. The V call is TRBV7-2, the J call TRBJ2-3; possible D gene TRBD1, 6 bases. The V end lost 0 bases, the J end lost 3 bases, and 13 bases lay between the germline ends. This CDR3 comprises 16 residues. Germline lookup yields CDR1 SGHTA and CDR2 FQGNSA. The CDR3 is CASSLAGQGSTDTQYF. The CDR3 region has the DNA TGTGCCAGCAGCTTAGCGGGGCAGGGGTCGACAGATACGCAGTATTTT.

In regard to this clonotype: The junction shows a germline mismatch at one end, possibly a read error. The CDR3 is CVSSTHVPGQYF. CDR3 in DNA: TGTGTCAGCAGTACTCACGTTCCCGGGCAGTACTTC. The chain links TRBV6-1 to TRBJ2-5, with D hard to call. This CDR3 comprises 12 residues. From germline, CDR1 is MNHNS and CDR2 SASEGT.

This clonotype was recorded a few times. This chain joins TRBV24-1 and TRBJ2-7, with D possibly being TRBD2 (6 bases). The CDR3 is 15 residues long. Germline V gives CDR1 KGHDR, CDR2 SFDVKD. V shed 7 bases and J shed 5 bases, with 20 bases lying between them. Written as DNA, the CDR3 is TGTGCCACCAGCACCACCGGGAGAGGTGGCGACGAGCAGTACTTC. It specifies CATSTTGRGGDEQYF.

The chain carries TRBV7-2 and TRBJ2-5, with a possible D match to TRBD2 (6 bases). Germline V lookup: CDR1 SGHTA, CDR2 FQGNSA. The CDR3 runs 13 residues. The V gene lost 6 bases and the J gene lost 2 bases, with 10 bases spanning the gap. The CDR3 here is CASRLAAQETQYF. The CDR3 region has the DNA TGTGCCAGCAGACTAGCAGCTCAAGAGACCCAGTACTTC. Together with reference TRBV7-2 and TRBJ2-5, the CDR3 gives the full variable domain: GAGVSQSPSNKVTEKGKDVELRCDPISGHTALYWYRQSLGQGLEFLIYFQGNSAPDKSGLPSDRFSAERTGGSVSTLTIQRTQQEDSAVYLCASRLAAQETQYFGPGTRLLVL.

V usage is TRBV21-1 and J usage is TRBJ2-3. TRBV21-1 is flagged as a pseudogene. The length of the CDR3 is 14 residues. CDR3 DNA: TGTGCCAGCAGCAAAAGCGAGTGCACAGATACGCAGTATTTT. This codes for CASSKSECTDTQYF.

The V gene is TRBV30, the J gene TRBJ1-2; D perhaps matches TRBD1 (6 bases). The length of the CDR3 is 13 residues. CDR1 GTSNPN and CDR2 SVGIG come from the germline V gene (reference sequence). Trimming cost V 1 base and J 7 bases, with 13 bases left between them. The CDR3 DNA follows: TGTGCCTGGAGTGCACAGGGAAACCTTGGCTACACCTTC. Protein sequence: CAWSAQGNLGYTF. The whole variable domain, remainder taken from reference TRBV30 and TRBJ1-2, is SQTIHQWPATLVQPVGSPLSLECTVEGTSNPNLYWYRQAAGRGLQLLFYSVGIGQISSEVPQNLSASRPQDRQFILSSKKLLLSDSGFYLCAWSAQGNLGYTFGSGTRLTVV.

The chain is built from TRBV11-1 and TRBJ2-1, with 9 bases that match TRBD2. The CDR3 length is 17 residues. Germline-derived CDR1 and CDR2 are SGHAT and FQDESV (reference sequence). Trimming took 1 base from V and 4 from J; bases not matched to a gene: 8. The DNA of the CDR3 is TGTGCCAGCAGCTTAGTTTACGTACTAGCGGGTTACAATGAGCAGTTCTTC. Encoded protein: CASSLVYVLAGYNEQFF. Full variable domain (missing parts from reference TRBV11-1 and TRBJ2-1): EAEVAQSPRYKITEKSQAVAFWCDPISGHATLYWYRQILGQGPELLVQFQDESVVDDSQLPKDRFSAERLKGVDSTLKIQPAELGDSAMYLCASSLVYVLAGYNEQFFGPGTRLTVL.

The V gene is TRBV28, the J gene TRBJ1-2; D is uncertain. The CDR3 runs to 14 residues. V lost 1 base and J lost 3, with 9 bases in between. CDR1 and CDR2 (germline): MDHEN, SYDVKM. The CDR3 nucleotides read TGTGCCAGCAGTTTATCGAGAGATGACTATGGCTACACCTTC. Translating it yields CASSLSRDDYGYTF.